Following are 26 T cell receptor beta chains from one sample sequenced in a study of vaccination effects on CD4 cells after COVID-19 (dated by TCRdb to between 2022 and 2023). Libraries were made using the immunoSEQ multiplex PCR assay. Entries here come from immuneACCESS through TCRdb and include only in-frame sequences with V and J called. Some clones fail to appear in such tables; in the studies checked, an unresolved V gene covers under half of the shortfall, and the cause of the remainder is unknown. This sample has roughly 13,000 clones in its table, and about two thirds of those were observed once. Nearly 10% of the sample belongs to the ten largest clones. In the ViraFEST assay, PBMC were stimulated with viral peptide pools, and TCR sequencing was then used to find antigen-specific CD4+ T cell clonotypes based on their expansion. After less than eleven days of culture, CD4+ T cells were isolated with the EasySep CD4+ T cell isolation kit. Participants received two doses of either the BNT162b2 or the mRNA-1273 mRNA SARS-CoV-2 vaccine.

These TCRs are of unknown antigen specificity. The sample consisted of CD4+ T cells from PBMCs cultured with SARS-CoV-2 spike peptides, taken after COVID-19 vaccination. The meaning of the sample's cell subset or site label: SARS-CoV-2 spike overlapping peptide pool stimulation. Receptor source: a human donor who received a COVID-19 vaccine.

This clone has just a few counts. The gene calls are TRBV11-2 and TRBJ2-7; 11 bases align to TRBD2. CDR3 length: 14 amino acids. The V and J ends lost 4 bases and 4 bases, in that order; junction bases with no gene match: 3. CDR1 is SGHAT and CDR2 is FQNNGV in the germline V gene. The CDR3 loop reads CASSWGTSGYEQYF. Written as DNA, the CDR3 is TGTGCCAGCAGCTGGGGGACTAGCGGATACGAGCAGTACTTC. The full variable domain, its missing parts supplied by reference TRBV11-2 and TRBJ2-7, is EAGVAQSPRYKIIEKRQSVAFWCNPISGHATLYWYQQILGQGPKLLIQFQNNGVVDDSQLPKDRFSAERLKGVDSTLKIQPAKLEDSAVYLCASSWGTSGYEQYFGPGTRLTVT.

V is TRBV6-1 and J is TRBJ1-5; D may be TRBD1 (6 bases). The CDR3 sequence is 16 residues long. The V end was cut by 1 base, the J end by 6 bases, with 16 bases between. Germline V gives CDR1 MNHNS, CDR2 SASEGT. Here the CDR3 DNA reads TGTGCCAGCAGTGAAGAAGTGGGGGCGGGTTTTCAGCCCCAGCATTTT. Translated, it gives CASSEEVGAGFQPQHF.

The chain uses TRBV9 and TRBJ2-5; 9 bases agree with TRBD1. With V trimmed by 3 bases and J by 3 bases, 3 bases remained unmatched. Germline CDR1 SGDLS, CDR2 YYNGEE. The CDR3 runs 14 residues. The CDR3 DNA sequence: TGTGCCAGCAGCGCCGACAGGGGGAAAGAGACCCAGTACTTC. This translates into CASSADRGKETQYF. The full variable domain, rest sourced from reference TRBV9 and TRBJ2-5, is DSGVTQTPKHLITATGQRVTLRCSPRSGDLSVYWYQQSLDQGLQFLIQYYNGEERAKGNILERFSAQQFPDLHSELNLSSLELGDSALYFCASSADRGKETQYFGPGTRLLVL.

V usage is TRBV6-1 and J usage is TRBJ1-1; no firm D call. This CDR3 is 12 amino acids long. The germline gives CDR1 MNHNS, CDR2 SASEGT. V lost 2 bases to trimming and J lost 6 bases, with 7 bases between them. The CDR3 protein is CASSEWGSEAFF. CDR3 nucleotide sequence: TGTGCCAGCAGTGAATGGGGTTCTGAAGCTTTCTTT.

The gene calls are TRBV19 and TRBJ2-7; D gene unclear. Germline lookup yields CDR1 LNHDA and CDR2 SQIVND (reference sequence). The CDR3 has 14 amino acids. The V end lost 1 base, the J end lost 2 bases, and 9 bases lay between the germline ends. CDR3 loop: CASSIGLGTYEQYF. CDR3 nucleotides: TGTGCCAGTAGTATAGGGCTAGGAACCTACGAGCAGTACTTC.

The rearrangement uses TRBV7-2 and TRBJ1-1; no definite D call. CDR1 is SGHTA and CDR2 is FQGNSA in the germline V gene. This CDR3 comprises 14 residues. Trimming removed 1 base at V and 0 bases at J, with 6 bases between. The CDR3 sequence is CASSLGRLNTEAFF. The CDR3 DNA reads TGTGCCAGCAGCTTAGGGCGGTTGAACACTGAAGCTTTCTTT.

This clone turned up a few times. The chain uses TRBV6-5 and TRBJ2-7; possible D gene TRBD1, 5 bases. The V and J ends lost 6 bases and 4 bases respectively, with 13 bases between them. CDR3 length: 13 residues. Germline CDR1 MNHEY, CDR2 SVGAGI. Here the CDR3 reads CASSRLGAYEQYF. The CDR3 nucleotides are TGTGCCAGCAGCCGGTTAGGGGCATACGAGCAGTACTTC.

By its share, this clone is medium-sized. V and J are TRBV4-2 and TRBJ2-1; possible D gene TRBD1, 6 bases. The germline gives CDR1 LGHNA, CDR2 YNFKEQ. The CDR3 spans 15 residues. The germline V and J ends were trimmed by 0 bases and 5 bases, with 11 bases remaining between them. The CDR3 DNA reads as TGTGCCAGCAGCCAAGAGGGGGCCGGTGACAATGAGCAGTTCTTC. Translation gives CASSQEGAGDNEQFF.

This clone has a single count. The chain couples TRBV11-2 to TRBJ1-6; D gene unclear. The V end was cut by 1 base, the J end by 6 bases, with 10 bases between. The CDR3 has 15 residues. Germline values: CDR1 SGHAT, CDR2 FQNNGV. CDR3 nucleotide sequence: TGTGCCAGCAGCTTAGCCCCAGGATTTAATTCACCCCTCCACTTT. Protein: CASSLAPGFNSPLHF.

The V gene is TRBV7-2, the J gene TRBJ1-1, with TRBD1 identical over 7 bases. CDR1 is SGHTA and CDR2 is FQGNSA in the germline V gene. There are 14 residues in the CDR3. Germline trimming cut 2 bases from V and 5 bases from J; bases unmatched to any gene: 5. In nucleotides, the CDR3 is TGTGCCAGCAGCTTAACCGGGACAGCTACTGAAGCTTTCTTT. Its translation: CASSLTGTATEAFF.

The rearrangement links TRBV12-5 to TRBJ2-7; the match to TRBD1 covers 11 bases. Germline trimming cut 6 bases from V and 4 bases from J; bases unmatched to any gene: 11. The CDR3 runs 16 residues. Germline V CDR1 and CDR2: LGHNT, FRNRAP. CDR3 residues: CASGLYRGQGAYEQYF. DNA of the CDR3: TGTGCTAGTGGCCTATACCGCGGACAGGGGGCGTACGAGCAGTACTTC.

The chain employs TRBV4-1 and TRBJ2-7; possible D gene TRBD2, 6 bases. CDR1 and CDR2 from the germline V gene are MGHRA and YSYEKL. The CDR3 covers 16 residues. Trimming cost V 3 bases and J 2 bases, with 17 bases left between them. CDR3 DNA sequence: TGCGCCAGCAGCCATACCTGGGACTTCCTCGCCTACGAGCAGTACTTC. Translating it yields CASSHTWDFLAYEQYF.

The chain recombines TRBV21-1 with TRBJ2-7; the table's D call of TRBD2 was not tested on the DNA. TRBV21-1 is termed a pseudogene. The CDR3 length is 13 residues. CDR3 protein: CASSKATGNEQYF. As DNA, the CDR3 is TGTGCCAGCAGCAAAGCGACGGGGAACGAGCAGTACTTC.

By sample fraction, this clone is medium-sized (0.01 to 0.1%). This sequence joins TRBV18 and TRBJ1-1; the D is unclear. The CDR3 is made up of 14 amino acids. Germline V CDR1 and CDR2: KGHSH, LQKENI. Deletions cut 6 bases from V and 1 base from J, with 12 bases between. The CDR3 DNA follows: TGTGCCAGCTCCCCCGCCCGAGAGAACACTGAAGCTTTCTTT. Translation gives CASSPARENTEAFF.

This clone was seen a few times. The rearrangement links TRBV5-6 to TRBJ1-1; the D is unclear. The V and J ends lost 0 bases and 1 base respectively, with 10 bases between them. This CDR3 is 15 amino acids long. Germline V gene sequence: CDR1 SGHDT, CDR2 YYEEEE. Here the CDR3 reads CASSLAGAGNTEAFF. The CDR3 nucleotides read TGTGCCAGCAGCTTGGCCGGAGCAGGGAACACTGAAGCTTTCTTT.

The CDR3 protein is CASSLAGRETQYF. The CDR3 DNA reads as TGCGCCAGCAGCTTGGCCGGTAGGGAGACCCAGTACTTC. This rearrangement joins TRBV5-1 to TRBJ2-5, with unresolved D. In germline, CDR1 is SGHRS, CDR2 YFSETQ. V shed 0 bases and J shed 5 bases, with 8 bases lying between them. CDR3 length equals 13 residues. Drawing the rest from reference TRBV5-1 and TRBJ2-5, the complete variable domain is KAGVTQTPRYLIKTRGQQVTLSCSPISGHRSVSWYQQTPGQGLQFLFEYFSETQRNKGNFPGRFSGRQFSNSRSEMNVSTLELGDSALYLCASSLAGRETQYFGPGTRLLVL.

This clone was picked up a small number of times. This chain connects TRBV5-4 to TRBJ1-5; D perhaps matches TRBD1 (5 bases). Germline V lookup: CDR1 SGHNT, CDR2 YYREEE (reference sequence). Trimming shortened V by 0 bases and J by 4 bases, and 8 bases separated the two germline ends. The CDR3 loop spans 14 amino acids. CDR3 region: CASSLGGENQPQHF. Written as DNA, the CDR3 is TGTGCCAGCAGCTTGGGGGGGGAAAATCAGCCCCAGCATTTT.

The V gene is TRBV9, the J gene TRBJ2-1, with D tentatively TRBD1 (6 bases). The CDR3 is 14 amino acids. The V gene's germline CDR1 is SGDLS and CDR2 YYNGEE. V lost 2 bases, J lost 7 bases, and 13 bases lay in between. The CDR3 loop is CASSVRTAANEQFF. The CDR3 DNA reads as TGTGCCAGCAGCGTCCGGACAGCCGCTAATGAGCAGTTCTTC.

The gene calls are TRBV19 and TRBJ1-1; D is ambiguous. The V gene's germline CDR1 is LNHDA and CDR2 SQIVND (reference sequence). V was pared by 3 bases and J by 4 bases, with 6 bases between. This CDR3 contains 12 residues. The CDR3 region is CASSMRSTEAFF. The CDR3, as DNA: TGTGCCAGTAGTATGAGGAGCACTGAAGCTTTCTTT.

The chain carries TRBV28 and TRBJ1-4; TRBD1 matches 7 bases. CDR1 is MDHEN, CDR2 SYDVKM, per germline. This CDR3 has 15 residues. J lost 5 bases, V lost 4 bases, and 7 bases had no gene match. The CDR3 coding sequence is TGTGCCAGCAGTTCCGCGACAGGGTGGAATGAAAAACTGTTTTTT. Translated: CASSSATGWNEKLFF.

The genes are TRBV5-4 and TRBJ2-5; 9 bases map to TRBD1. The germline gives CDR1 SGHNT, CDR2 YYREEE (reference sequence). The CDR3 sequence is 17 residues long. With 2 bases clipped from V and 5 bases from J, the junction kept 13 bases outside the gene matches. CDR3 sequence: CASSFTTGTGRGETQYF. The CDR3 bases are TGTGCCAGCAGCTTTACAACCGGGACAGGGAGGGGGGAGACCCAGTACTTC.

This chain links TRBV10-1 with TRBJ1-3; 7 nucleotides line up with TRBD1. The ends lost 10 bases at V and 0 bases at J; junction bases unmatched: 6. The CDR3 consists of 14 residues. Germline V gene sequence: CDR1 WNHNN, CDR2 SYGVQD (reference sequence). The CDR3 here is CAIVRTGSGNTIYF. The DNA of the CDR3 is TGCGCCATCGTCCGGACAGGCTCTGGAAACACCATATATTTT.

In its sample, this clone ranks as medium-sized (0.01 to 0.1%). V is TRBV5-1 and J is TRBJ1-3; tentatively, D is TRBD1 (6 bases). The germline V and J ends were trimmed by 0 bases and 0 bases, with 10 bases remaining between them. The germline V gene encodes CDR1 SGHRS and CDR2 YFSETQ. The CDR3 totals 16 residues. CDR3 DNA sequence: TGCGCCAGCAGCTTGGGGACAGTCCCCTCTGGAAACACCATATATTTT. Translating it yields CASSLGTVPSGNTIYF. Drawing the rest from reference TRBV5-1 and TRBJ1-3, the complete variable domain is KAGVTQTPRYLIKTRGQQVTLSCSPISGHRSVSWYQQTPGQGLQFLFEYFSETQRNKGNFPGRFSGRQFSNSRSEMNVSTLELGDSALYLCASSLGTVPSGNTIYFGEGSWLTVV.

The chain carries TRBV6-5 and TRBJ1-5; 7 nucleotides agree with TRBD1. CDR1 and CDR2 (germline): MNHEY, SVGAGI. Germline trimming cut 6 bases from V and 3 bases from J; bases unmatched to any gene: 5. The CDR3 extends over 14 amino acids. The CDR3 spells CASRKTGDNQPQHF. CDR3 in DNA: TGTGCCAGCAGGAAAACAGGGGACAATCAGCCCCAGCATTTT.

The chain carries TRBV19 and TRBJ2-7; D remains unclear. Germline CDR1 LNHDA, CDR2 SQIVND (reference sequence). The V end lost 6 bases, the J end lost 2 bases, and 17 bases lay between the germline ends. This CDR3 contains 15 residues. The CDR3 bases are TGTGCCAGTAGGATGGGTCTAGTTGGGCCCTACGAGCAGTACTTC. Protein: CASRMGLVGPYEQYF.

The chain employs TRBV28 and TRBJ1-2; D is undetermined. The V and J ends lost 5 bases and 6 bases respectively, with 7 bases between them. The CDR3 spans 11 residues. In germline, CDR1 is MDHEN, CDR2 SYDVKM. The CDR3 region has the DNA TGTGCCAGCAGTCCAATTCATGGCTACACCTTC. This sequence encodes CASSPIHGYTF.